This T cell receptor (beta chain) was sequenced for a study of Ad26.COV2.S vaccination and SARS-CoV-2 variants (dated by TCRdb to about 2021). About the investigation overall: Vaccine-arm donors came from COV1001, a multicentre, randomized, double-blind, placebo-controlled phase I-IIa trial of Ad26.COV2.S in healthy adults. Ad26.COV2.S was given intramuscularly at 5x10^10 or 1x10^11 viral particles, as a single shot or as two shots 56 days apart. Sequencing of the TCRbeta repertoire served to evaluate the specificity and breadth of SARS-CoV-2-reactive T cell receptors following Ad26.COV2.S vaccination. A total of 32 samples were included in the TCR-sequenced set, comprising about 20 Ad26.COV2.S vaccine recipients, 5 placebo recipients and 8 SARS-CoV-2 convalescent individuals. Trial participants were randomized into five groups of five: low-dose or high-dose Ad26.COV2.S given once or twice, or placebo on both occasions. Investigators did not know the trial group allocation while performing experiments and assessing outcomes.

What this sample's treatment or condition label stands for: 19 received Ad26.COV2.S at low or high dose, single or two shots; about 5 received placebo; per-sample allocation not given. For vaccine and placebo recipients, the sequenced repertoires came from samples collected on day 63 after the first injection. Cohort 1b enrolled roughly 25 adults aged 18-55 years at a single site in Boston, USA, between 29 July and 7 August 2020. Ad26.COV2.S was a replication-incompetent adenovirus type 26 vector that expressed a prefusion-stabilized SARS-CoV-2 spike protein derived from the original Wuhan strain. Summary of the overall study and its limitations: The study was not powered for comparison of responses between vaccine doses or regimens. The authors noted that the TCR breadth and depth analyses may have underestimated total T cell responses. Comparable non-spike TCR breadth was observed between vaccine and placebo recipients, consistent with only spike being contained in the vaccine. After vaccination, spike-specific CD8+ and CD4+ T cell responses were reported to show substantial breadth. Compared with placebo recipients, Ad26.COV2.S recipients showed higher spike-specific TCR breadth (P = 0.0014).

The immunoSEQ Assay was the method used to sequence TCRbeta CDR3 regions. After extraction, genomic DNA underwent amplification by bias-controlled multiplex PCR, followed by high-throughput sequencing. Under the source paper's analysis protocol: To quantify the absolute abundance of every unique TCRbeta CDR3 region, sequences were collapsed and filtered. T cell fraction was estimated by normalization of TCRbeta template counts to usable DNA, with usable DNA being measured through amplification of reference genes present in all nucleated cells. Repertoire TCRs were annotated as SARS-CoV-2-specific when V gene, CDR3 amino acid sequence and J gene were exactly matched to a known reactive TCR set. The reference SARS-CoV-2 TCR set was obtained from MIRA and was filtered for enrichment in COVID-19-positive ImmuneCODE repertoires, whereby public or cross-reactive TCRs were removed. Drawing on the MIRA antigens, annotated TCRs were analysed further at the level of specific ORF or position within ORF. Breadth was defined as annotated unique rearrangements over total unique productive rearrangements; depth was the summed frequency of those rearrangements. Two-sided Wilcoxon rank-sum tests were used to compare TCR breadth between groups. Held by TCRdb, this immuneACCESS table contains in-frame sequences only and omits some clones. Under half of the omission traces to an unresolved V gene where checked; the cause of the rest is unknown. V, J and clone size were drawn from that table, and D and trimming were deduced from the DNA. Recorded for this sample are some 340,000 clones; approximately 80% of them occurred a single time. The biggest ten clones account for under 2.5% of the sample.

Comments on this clone: Its antigen remains unidentified. Base quality data are lacking; no much larger clone is found one base away.

The CDR3 holds 16 amino acids from the cysteine to the phenylalanine. Kept here is only the CDR3 DNA, which spans 48 bases and is read in frame from base 1. V is reduced by 4 bases and J by 2 bases, leaving a spacing of 18 bases between them. CDR1 and CDR2 (SGHNT, YYREEE) derive from the germline V gene (reference sequence). The origin of this receptor is a person between 18 and 59 years old who received the Ad26.COV2.S COVID-19 vaccine or a placebo. The sequenced sample was peripheral blood, obtained in a trial of Ad26.COV2.S vaccine versus placebo. The chain joins TRBV5-4 to TRBJ1-1; the D segment could be TRBD1, given 6 matching bases. In nucleotide form, the sequence is TGTGCCAGCAGCCGGAAGGGGGGTGACTTAAACACTGAAGCTTTCTTT. It translates as CASSRKGGDLNTEAFF.